This TCR beta chain is from a study of blood T cells in healthy people across ages. Broader study findings: Across samples, TCR beta diversity tracked strongly with naive T cell percentage. TCR beta diversity per million T cells fell roughly linearly with age. PBMCs went unsorted, and a conclusive naive versus antigen-experienced comparison was therefore prevented.

In regard to this clonotype: What it recognizes is unknown.

Next came a second PCR, run for about 7 to 12 cycles, which used a sample-barcoded 5' primer along with a J-beta primer mix. Every cDNA was tagged by a template-switch adaptor with 12 random nucleotides. From the 5' RACE reads, TCRdb called clonotypes with MiXCR, one entry per CDR3 protein. The sample carries approximately 800,000 distinct CDR3 sequences, roughly 50% recorded once. This CDR3 contains 16 residues. Germline values: CDR1 MNHEY, CDR2 SVGEGT. Trimming removed 7 bases from V and 4 bases from J; junction bases left unmatched: 9. The sequenced sample was blood. The rearrangement links TRBV6-2 or TRBV6-3 to TRBJ2-3; TRBD2 agrees at 12 bases. This clonotype was obtained from a man in his thirties or forties in good health. CDR3 protein: CASTPGLAGIPDTQYF. CDR3 DNA: TGTGCCAGCACGCCCGGACTAGCGGGGATACCAGATACGCAGTATTTT.